Shown below are 13 T cell receptor beta chains from a single sample sequenced in a study of early T cells in non-severe SARS-CoV-2 infection. TCRdb independently ran MiXCR on the 5' RACE reads; one entry per CDR3 protein. The table has approximately 70,000 distinct CDR3 sequences, more than 8% seen once. This sample comprised whole blood, obtained at baseline. All receptors come from an adult who was a healthcare worker with PCR-confirmed SARS-CoV-2 infection or an uninfected control (not recorded which).

The gene calls are TRBV14 and TRBJ2-1; 10 bases are shared with TRBD2. The V and J ends lost 4 bases and 8 bases, in that order; junction bases with no gene match: 11. This CDR3 comprises 16 residues. Germline CDR1 reads SGHDN; CDR2 reads FVKESK. The CDR3 DNA sequence: TGTGCCAGCAGCCTTACCGGGACTAGCGTGCATGATGAGCAGTTCTTC. Residues: CASSLTGTSVHDEQFF.

Many counts were recorded for this clonotype. The chain uses TRBV28 and TRBJ2-7, with TRBD2 matching over 13 bases. The germline V gene encodes CDR1 MDHEN and CDR2 SYDVKM. J gave up 3 bases and V 6 bases, and 5 bases lay outside the gene matches. The CDR3 is made up of 15 amino acids. CDR3 protein: CASSEGTSGIYEQYF. As DNA, the CDR3 is TGTGCCAGCAGCGAGGGGACTAGCGGGATCTACGAGCAGTACTTC.

This clonotype was detected a few times. The chain uses TRBV7-9 and TRBJ2-1; D may be TRBD1 (9 bases). Trimming stripped 3 bases from V and 5 bases from J, with 14 bases between. The CDR3 contains 15 residues. Per the germline V gene, CDR1 is SEHNR and CDR2 is FQNEAQ (reference sequence). DNA for the CDR3: TGTGCCAGCAGCTTTAGCGGGACAGGGAACAATGAGCAGTTCTTC. Translation: CASSFSGTGNNEQFF.

V and J are TRBV20-1 and TRBJ1-2; 7 bases are shared with TRBD1. There are 15 residues in the CDR3. Per the germline V gene, CDR1 is DFQATT and CDR2 is SNEGSKA (reference sequence). V lost 2 bases, J lost 0 bases, and 6 bases stayed unmatched. The CDR3 region has the DNA TGCAGTGCTAGATATCCCGGGACAGCTAACTATGGCTACACCTTC. Its protein is CSARYPGTANYGYTF.

Of note for this clonotype: The CDR3 carries no conserved terminal phenylalanine or tryptophan, so it likely arises from a read error. CDR3 loop: CSVRDANQPQHL. In DNA form, the CDR3 reads TGCAGCGTTAGGGACGCCAATCAGCCCCAGCATCTT. The chain recombines TRBV29-1 with TRBJ1-5; weak D call: TRBD1 (5 bases). Germline V lookup: CDR1 SQVTM, CDR2 ANQGSEA. The CDR3 spans 12 residues. Trimming took 5 bases from V and 3 from J, leaving 8 bases between them.

The chain has TRBV5-1 and TRBJ1-1; D is possibly TRBD1 (6 bases). Germline V gene lookup returns CDR1 SGHRS and CDR2 YFSETQ. The CDR3 length is 14 residues. V was shortened by 4 bases and J by 1 base, with 11 bases between the two germline ends. The CDR3 loop reads CASSLGQTNTEAFF. CDR3 nucleotide sequence: TGCGCCAGCAGCCTGGGACAAACGAACACTGAAGCTTTCTTT.

This chain links TRBV29-1 with TRBJ2-2; D is perhaps TRBD1 (5 bases). V was trimmed by 0 bases and J by 3 bases, leaving 14 bases between them. The V gene's germline CDR1 is SQVTM and CDR2 ANQGSEA. The CDR3 covers 16 residues. CDR3 in DNA: TGCAGCGTTGAAGATGGGGCAGGGTGGGACACCGGGGAGCTGTTTTTT. Amino acid sequence: CSVEDGAGWDTGELFF.

There are many counts of this clonotype. The chain uses TRBV6-6 and TRBJ2-7; the D gene is possibly TRBD2 (6 bases). Trimming left V 7 bases short and J 8 bases short, with 12 bases between. From germline, CDR1 is MNHNY and CDR2 SVGAGI (reference sequence). The CDR3 is 11 amino acids. CDR3 DNA: TGTGCCAGCACCTACCGGGAGAAGCAGTACTTC. It translates to CASTYREKQYF.

This clonotype was counted between two and nine times. The chain combines TRBV18 with TRBJ1-3; D unclear. The CDR3 extends over 17 amino acids. Trimming stripped 3 bases from V and 4 bases from J, with 19 bases between. The germline CDR1 and CDR2 sequences are KGHSH and LQKENI. For the CDR3, the DNA is TGTGCCAGCTCACCCGGGCAGTTACTACTGGGCGGAAACACCATATATTTT. Protein sequence: CASSPGQLLLGGNTIYF.

This clonotype was picked up many times. The CDR3 here is CASSLTSGRGETQYF. The CDR3 DNA reads TGTGCCAGCAGTTTAACTAGCGGGAGGGGAGAGACCCAGTACTTC. The chain joins TRBV12-3 or TRBV12-4 to TRBJ2-5; TRBD2 matches at 13 bases. The CDR3 covers 15 residues. V lost 2 bases to trimming and J lost 4 bases; unmatched junction nucleotides: 1.

This clonotype was seen a handful of times. This chain joins TRBV7-9 and TRBJ2-7; TRBD1 might be the D (6 bases). This CDR3 comprises 14 residues. CDR1 SEHNR and CDR2 FQNEAQ come from the germline V gene (reference sequence). Trimming left V 5 bases short and J 5 bases short, with 16 bases between. The CDR3, as DNA: TGTGCCAGCAGCAGTAGGACAGACTGGGACGAGCAGTACTTC. Protein product: CASSSRTDWDEQYF.

This chain uses TRBV20-1 with TRBJ2-5, with 8 bases that match TRBD2. Germline assignment: CDR1 DFQATT and CDR2 SNEGSKA (reference sequence). V shed 0 bases, J shed 5 bases, and the junction held 8 bases outside the gene matches. The CDR3 runs to 15 residues. The CDR3 bases are TGCAGTGCTAGAGATTACGGGAGGGCCGGGGAGACCCAGTACTTC. This gives the protein CSARDYGRAGETQYF.

This chain joins TRBV29-1 and TRBJ2-7; the D gene is possibly TRBD1 (6 bases). The V gene lost 7 bases and the J gene lost 2 bases, with 21 bases spanning the gap. The germline V gene has CDR1 SQVTM and CDR2 ANQGSEA. CDR3 length: 15 residues. This chain's CDR3 is CSARTSGTITYEQYF. The DNA of the CDR3 is TGCAGCGCCCGAACTTCCGGGACAATCACCTACGAGCAGTACTTC.